This entry lists 26 T cell receptor beta chains sequenced from one sample in a study of Tregs in tolerant kidney transplant recipients. Recipients received nonmyeloablative bone marrow transplants from related graft donors, with transient mixed chimerism. TCRdb's copy holds only in-frame clones and misses some; the assay was immunoSEQ multiplex PCR. The sample contains roughly 80,000 clones, 90% to 95% of which appear only once. The sequencing used CD4+ T cells from blood (PBMCs), collected 24 months after the transplant. Source of these receptors: a human patient who received a combined kidney and bone marrow transplant. These T cells may partly come from the graft donor.

The rearrangement uses TRBV19 and TRBJ2-5; 7 nucleotides line up with TRBD2. The CDR3 is 15 residues long. Looked up from germline, CDR1 is LNHDA and CDR2 is SQIVND (reference sequence). V lost 8 bases to trimming and J lost 7 bases; unmatched junction nucleotides: 16. For the CDR3, the DNA is TGTGCCAGTCAGAGCGGGGCCTCGCGAGGCGTGACCCAGTACTTC. Its translation is CASQSGASRGVTQYF.

The CDR3 loop reads CASAKGGGSGYEQYF. The CDR3 DNA sequence: TGTGCCAGCGCTAAAGGGGGAGGGTCGGGCTACGAGCAGTACTTC. The genes are TRBV6-1 and TRBJ2-7; a weak D match, TRBD2 (7 bases). With 8 bases removed from V and 3 bases from J, the gap between germline ends came to 20 bases. The CDR3 runs 15 residues. Germline V CDR1 and CDR2: MNHNS, SASEGT.

V gene TRBV5-1 combines with J gene TRBJ2-2; 7 nucleotides line up with TRBD2. The CDR3 sequence is 17 residues long. V shed 4 bases, J shed 2 bases, and the junction held 11 bases outside the gene matches. Germline V CDR1 and CDR2: SGHRS, YFSETQ. CDR3: CASSHYRLAPNTGELFF. The CDR3 DNA reads as TGCGCCAGCAGCCACTATAGACTAGCTCCTAACACCGGGGAGCTGTTTTTT.

The genes are TRBV11-3 and TRBJ1-4; perhaps TRBD1 as D (6 bases). The CDR3 totals 13 residues. V was cut by 5 bases and J by 7 bases, with 11 bases left in between. The V gene's germline CDR1 is SGHNT and CDR2 YENEEA. CDR3 protein: CASSRGLSEKLFF. The CDR3, as DNA: TGTGCCAGCAGCAGGGGGTTAAGTGAAAAACTGTTTTTT.

The chain couples TRBV27 to TRBJ2-7; 7 nucleotides line up with TRBD2. V shed 5 bases and J 2 bases; nucleotides not matched to a gene: 3. Germline CDR1 and CDR2: MNHEY and SMNVEV (reference sequence). CDR3 length: 13 amino acids. The CDR3 loop reads CASSLAAPYEQYF. CDR3 DNA sequence: TGTGCCAGCAGTCTAGCGGCCCCCTACGAGCAGTACTTC.

The CDR3 bases are TGTGCCAGCAAACCCCCAGGGGGAAACACCATATATTTT. Translated: CASKPPGGNTIYF. The V gene is TRBV6-1, the J gene TRBJ1-3; D might be TRBD1 (5 bases). V was cut by 7 bases and J by 4 bases, with 11 bases left in between. The length of the CDR3 is 13 residues. Germline lookup yields CDR1 MNHNS and CDR2 SASEGT.

The chain combines TRBV5-5 with TRBJ2-7, with TRBD1 matching over 7 bases. The CDR3 has 14 residues. Germline CDR1 SGHKS, CDR2 YYEKEE (reference sequence). J lost 5 bases, V lost 5 bases, and 10 bases had no gene match. CDR3 loop: CASRLRQGSDEQYF. In DNA, the CDR3 is TGTGCCAGCAGACTAAGACAGGGTTCTGACGAGCAGTACTTC.

The chain employs TRBV28 and TRBJ1-5, with 9 bases that match TRBD1. From germline, CDR1 is MDHEN and CDR2 SYDVKM. The J segment lost 11 bases and the V segment lost 8 bases, leaving 16 bases of the junction unmatched. There are 15 residues in the CDR3. The CDR3 reads CASLEGTGPIMAQHF. The CDR3, as DNA: TGTGCCAGCCTTGAGGGGACAGGGCCCATAATGGCCCAGCATTTT.

The rearrangement joins TRBV9 to TRBJ1-2; D not resolved. Germline CDR1 reads SGDLS; CDR2 reads YYNGEE. Trimming left V 0 bases short and J 7 bases short, with 10 bases between. This CDR3 region has 13 residues. The CDR3: CASSVGPSFGYTF. The CDR3 nucleotides read TGTGCCAGCAGCGTAGGTCCTAGCTTTGGCTACACCTTC.

The chain carries TRBV18 and TRBJ2-1; TRBD2 is a possible D gene (6 bases). The CDR3 is 16 amino acids. The germline V and J ends were trimmed by 3 bases and 9 bases, with 21 bases remaining between them. CDR1 KGHSH and CDR2 LQKENI come from the germline V gene. This chain's CDR3 is CASSPIGGVAGSEQFF. The CDR3 DNA sequence: TGTGCCAGCTCACCCATAGGCGGGGTCGCGGGTAGTGAGCAGTTCTTC. The full variable domain, in which reference TRBV18 and TRBJ2-1 provide the parts outside the CDR3, is NAGVMQNPRHLVRRRGQEARLRCSPMKGHSHVYWYRQLPEEGLKFMVYLQKENIIDESGMPKERFSAEFPKEGPSILRIQQVVRGDSAAYFCASSPIGGVAGSEQFFGPGTRLTVL.

CDR3 in amino acids: CASSQSRNQPQHF. In nucleotides, the CDR3 is TGTGCCAGCAGCCAATCTCGCAATCAGCCCCAGCATTTT. The gene calls are TRBV4-2 and TRBJ1-5; the D is unclear. This CDR3 has 13 amino acids. Per germline, CDR1 LGHNA and CDR2 YNFKEQ. The V end was cut by 2 bases, the J end by 2 bases, with 4 bases between.

This clone was detected only a few times. The rearrangement links TRBV6-5 to TRBJ2-2; D is possibly TRBD2 (5 bases). The CDR3 sequence is 13 residues long. Trimming took off 2 bases at V and 5 bases at J, with 6 bases between the two ends. Germline CDR1 is MNHEY and CDR2 is SVGAGI. The CDR3: CASSYEGTGELFF. CDR3 bases: TGTGCCAGCAGTTACGAGGGAACCGGGGAGCTGTTTTTT.

The chain combines TRBV5-5 with TRBJ1-1; no definite D call. V was pared by 4 bases and J by 1 base, with 8 bases between. The length of the CDR3 is 13 residues. Germline V gives CDR1 SGHKS, CDR2 YYEKEE (reference sequence). The CDR3 DNA follows: TGTGCCAGCAGCAGACAAGGGAACACTGAAGCTTTCTTT. It translates to CASSRQGNTEAFF.

Turning to this clone: In the same sample, other DNA sequences code for this CDR3. The chain links TRBV5-5 to TRBJ1-6; 7 nucleotides agree with TRBD1. Per germline, CDR1 SGHKS and CDR2 YYEKEE (reference sequence). The V segment lost 4 bases and the J segment 8 bases; nucleotides outside the gene matches: 9. The CDR3 sequence is 15 residues long. CDR3 DNA: TGTGCCAGCAGCCCAAGGACAGGTTTTGATTCACCCCTCCACTTT. Translated: CASSPRTGFDSPLHF.

The chain joins TRBV27 to TRBJ2-7; 7 positions agree with TRBD1. Germline assignment: CDR1 MNHEY and CDR2 SMNVEV (reference sequence). This CDR3 contains 16 residues. V dropped 5 bases and J dropped 2; count of bases not matched to a gene: 12. The CDR3 DNA reads as TGTGCCAGCAGTCTCGGACAGGTCCGCTCAGCCTACGAGCAGTACTTC. Encoded protein: CASSLGQVRSAYEQYF.

V is TRBV7-9 and J is TRBJ2-3; D gene unclear. Germline CDR1 reads SEHNR; CDR2 reads FQNEAQ (reference sequence). The V end was cut by 2 bases, the J end by 1 base, with 10 bases between. There are 15 residues in the CDR3. CDR3 nucleotides: TGTGCCAGCAGCTTAAGGCGGATTGGCACAGATACGCAGTATTTT. It yields the protein CASSLRRIGTDTQYF.

V is TRBV28 and J is TRBJ1-5, with 10 bases fitting TRBD1. Germline lookup yields CDR1 MDHEN and CDR2 SYDVKM. V trimming: 2 bases; J trimming: 5 bases; junction bases outside the gene matches: 6. The CDR3 runs 16 residues. The CDR3 DNA sequence: TGTGCCAGCAGTTTACCGACCGGGACAGGGGATCAGCCCCAGCATTTT. Its protein product is CASSLPTGTGDQPQHF.

The V call is TRBV18, the J call TRBJ2-5; 7 bases align to TRBD1. Trimming at V came to 1 base and at J to 1 base, leaving 0 bases not matched to a gene. Germline CDR1 reads KGHSH; CDR2 reads LQKENI. CDR3 size: 14 residues. The CDR3 region has the DNA TGTGCCAGCTCACCACGACAGGGCCAAGAGACCCAGTACTTC. Amino acids: CASSPRQGQETQYF.

The CDR3 protein is CASSIGGGPLVGGYTF. In DNA form, the CDR3 reads TGTGCCAGTAGTATAGGAGGGGGACCTTTGGTAGGTGGCTACACCTTC. The chain recombines TRBV19 with TRBJ1-2, with D perhaps matching TRBD1 (6 bases). The germline CDR1 and CDR2 sequences are LNHDA and SQIVND (reference sequence). V gave up 1 base and J gave up 7 bases, with 19 bases separating them. The CDR3 runs to 16 residues.

The chain employs TRBV18 and TRBJ1-5; D perhaps matches TRBD1 (5 bases). The CDR3 contains 15 residues. Germline loops: CDR1 KGHSH, CDR2 LQKENI. V was clipped by 0 bases and J by 1 base, with 7 bases between them. The CDR3 reads CASSPPGGSNQPQHF. CDR3 in DNA: TGTGCCAGCTCACCACCGGGGGGAAGCAATCAGCCCCAGCATTTT.

This chain uses TRBV5-1 with TRBJ2-3, with 8 bases fitting TRBD2. CDR1 is SGHRS and CDR2 is YFSETQ in the germline V gene. This CDR3 is built from 15 residues. V lost 2 bases and J lost 1; bases outside the gene matches: 3. CDR3 region: CASSLYSGGTDTQYF. The CDR3 region has the DNA TGCGCCAGCAGCTTATATAGCGGGGGCACAGATACGCAGTATTTT.

The CDR3 nucleotides are TGCGCCAGCAGCCAAGATATTCGCGGATCTAGCACAGATACGCAGTATTTT. Translated: CASSQDIRGSSTDTQYF. The rearrangement joins TRBV4-3 to TRBJ2-3, with D hard to call. The germline V and J ends were trimmed by 0 bases and 0 bases, with 13 bases remaining between them. The CDR3 is 17 residues long. Germline CDR1 and CDR2: LGHNA and YSLEER.

V usage is TRBV6-4 and J usage is TRBJ1-6; D is unresolved. The germline CDR1 and CDR2 sequences are MRHNA and SNTAGT. Trimming stripped 2 bases from V and 4 bases from J, with 27 bases between. The CDR3 spans 21 residues. The CDR3 DNA reads as TGTGCCAGCAGTGACAGGTCCCTCACCCCCCCGACTCCCGGTTATAATTCACCCCTCCACTTT. Protein: CASSDRSLTPPTPGYNSPLHF.

The DNA for the CDR3 is TGCGCCAGCAGTTTTCTCCCCCGCAGGGCAGGGACTGAAGCTTTCTTT. It is translated as CASSFLPRRAGTEAFF. The chain couples TRBV5-1 to TRBJ1-1; perhaps TRBD1 as D (5 bases). V gave up 5 bases and J gave up 5 bases, with 22 bases separating them. The germline V gene has CDR1 SGHRS and CDR2 YFSETQ. This CDR3 comprises 16 residues. Filled out from reference TRBV5-1 and TRBJ1-1, the complete variable domain reads KAGVTQTPRYLIKTRGQQVTLSCSPISGHRSVSWYQQTPGQGLQFLFEYFSETQRNKGNFPGRFSGRQFSNSRSEMNVSTLELGDSALYLCASSFLPRRAGTEAFFGQGTRLTVV.

The chain joins TRBV5-1 to TRBJ2-5; D gene ambiguous. Deletions cut 0 bases from V and 1 base from J, with 4 bases between. CDR1 and CDR2 (germline): SGHRS, YFSETQ. This CDR3 spans 13 amino acids. The CDR3 nucleotides are TGCGCCAGCAGCTTGGGCAGCCAAGAGACCCAGTACTTC. This sequence encodes CASSLGSQETQYF.

The CDR3 is CASSLGTVKNIQYF. The CDR3 nucleotides are TGTGCCAGCAGCCTTGGGACAGTCAAAAACATTCAGTACTTC. The rearrangement uses TRBV11-2 and TRBJ2-4, with TRBD1 matching over 7 bases. The V gene end was trimmed by 5 bases and the J gene end by 3 bases; junction bases not matched to a gene: 4. This CDR3 is 14 amino acids long. CDR1 SGHAT and CDR2 FQNNGV come from the germline V gene.